This T cell receptor beta chain was sequenced for a study of siplizumab effects on memory and regulatory T cells. It was 100,000 or so TCR templates that were assayed per sample. Sequenced by immunoSEQ multiplex PCR; TCRdb stores in-frame clones only, minus some. The data show some 120,000 clones, over 85% seen once. Trimming at V came to 0 bases and at J to 9 bases, leaving 2 bases not matched to a gene. The CDR3 length is 13 residues. Germline V gene lookup returns CDR1 SGHNT and CDR2 YYREEE (reference sequence). J is TRBJ2-2 and V is TRBV5-4; 7 bases map to TRBD1. Sequenced input: non-Treg CD4+ T cells sorted from blood. The sequence was collected from a human donor in good health. The CDR3 DNA follows: TGTGCCAGCAGCTTGGGACAGGGCCGGGAGCTGTTTTTT. It yields the protein CASSLGQGRELFF.